The clone carrying this TCR beta chain occurred a few times. Germline is not matched at one junction end, which may reflect a read error. This entry belongs to a study of blood T cells in healthy people across ages. The second PCR ran about 6 to 12 cycles with a sample-barcoded 5' primer and J-beta primers. TCRdb redid the calling of the 5' RACE reads with MiXCR, one entry per CDR3 protein. The sample includes roughly 560,000 distinct CDR3 sequences, under 30% seen only once; the top ten take 8.5% to 9.5%. The germline gives CDR1 SGHTA, CDR2 FQGNSA. The CDR3 runs to 14 residues. Healthy Russian Caucasian donors spanned ages roughly 6 to 100 years. The same sample was also used in a study of T cells of mothers and their children. As that study records: Sample barcodes and 2-4 random nucleotides came from the second PCR's M1S primer. Among related mother-child pairs, overlap was slightly higher than in unrelated pairs, though not significantly.

The chain couples TRBV7-2 to TRBJ2-7, with D possibly matching TRBD1 (6 bases). This clonotype was obtained from a boy aged 5-17 years in good health. The sequenced sample consisted of blood. The chain's CDR3 is CASSLHRDLYEQCF. DNA of the CDR3: TGTGCCAGCAGCTTACACAGGGATCTCTACGAGCAGTGCTTC.